This T cell receptor (beta chain) was obtained from a study of T cells in narcolepsy. Study-wide background: Donors had narcolepsy type 1 or type 2, or were healthy controls.

With respect to this clone: The target antigen is unknown.

Unmatched junction bases numbered 14, after V lost 4 bases and J lost 7 bases. Per the germline V gene, CDR1 is LNHDA and CDR2 is SQIVND (reference sequence). The CDR3 sequence is 17 residues long. Here immunoSEQ multiplex PCR was the method, and the copy in TCRdb shows in-frame clones only, minus some. The data contain about 40,000 clones, more than 70% of them singletons. Study conclusions and caveats: Autoreactive clonotypes reportedly recurred in blood of same and different patients, not controls. In some patient and control memory CD4+ samples, autoreactive clones were absent. Same-patient CSF and blood CD4+ T cell clonotypes included HCRT-specific and TRIB2-specific autoreactive ones.

This TCR derives from a human donor with narcolepsy. The rearrangement joins TRBV19 to TRBJ1-2; the match to TRBD1 covers 11 bases. Sample: CD45RA- memory CD4+ T cells from PBMCs. CDR3 sequence (DNA): TGTGCCAGTAGTACCCGGACAGGGGGCCTATTGGTGAGTGGCTACACCTTC. Amino acid sequence: CASSTRTGGLLVSGYTF.